Listed below are T cell receptor beta chains from one sample, sequenced in a study of T cell responses to AZD1222 COVID-19 vaccine. Using immunoSEQ multiplex PCR, the repertoire was profiled, and TCRdb retains in-frame clones only, with some absent. Of some 140,000 clones in the sample, approximately 90% were seen once. The material was peripheral blood, obtained on day 0 of AZD1222 vaccination. The receptors shown here come from an adult in good health. Both conserved end residues are part of each CDR3. Fields, in order: J gene, D gene, clone size, V gene, CDR3 protein, CDR3 DNA. The D gene is left open where the match is weak. Clone size is stated in some rows and not others, as once, few, many or a class when expanded.

TRBJ2-5 TRBD1 . TRBV14 CASSPSTGEETQYF TGTGCCAGCAGCCCGTCGACAGGGGAAGAGACCCAGTACTTC
TRBJ2-7 . . TRBV7-9 CASSPSSGTPSLYEQYF TGTGCCAGCAGCCCAAGCTCCGGGACACCCAGTCTTTACGAGCAGTACTTC
TRBJ1-6 . . TRBV18 CASSPIPDPYNSPLHF TGTGCCAGCTCACCTATACCGGACCCATATAATTCACCCCTCCACTTT
TRBJ2-6 . . TRBV2 CASSDGARTGANVLTF TGTGCCAGCAGTGACGGGGCCAGGACGGGGGCCAACGTCCTGACTTTC
TRBJ2-1 . . TRBV24-1 CATSDVRSYNEQFF TGTGCCACCAGTGATGTCCGAAGCTACAATGAGCAGTTCTTC
TRBJ1-4 . . TRBV7-2 CASSSSGAPSGKLFF TGTGCCAGCAGCTCATCGGGAGCTCCCAGCGGGAAACTGTTTTTT
TRBJ2-1 . . TRBV12-1 CASSLTSGPLNEQFF TGTGCCAGCAGCTTGACTAGCGGTCCGCTAAATGAGCAGTTCTTC
TRBJ2-2 . once TRBV6-5 CASSPGPFTGELFF TGTGCCAGCAGCCCGGGACCATTCACCGGGGAGCTGTTTTTT
TRBJ1-1 . . TRBV7-2 CASSLVRDEAFF TGTGCCAGCAGCTTAGTTCGAGATGAAGCTTTCTTT
TRBJ2-1 . . TRBV7-2 CASSFFTGPSNEQFF TGTGCCAGCAGCTTCTTTACGGGGCCCTCCAATGAGCAGTTCTTC
TRBJ2-3 . . TRBV5-4 CASSLNRGGMTDTQYF TGTGCCAGCAGCTTAAACCGTGGCGGGATGACAGATACGCAGTATTTT
TRBJ1-1 . . TRBV13 CASSLGRLNTEAFF TGTGCCAGCAGCTTGGGCCGCTTGAACACTGAAGCTTTCTTT
TRBJ1-1 TRBD1 . TRBV12-3/TRBV12-4 CAEVPTGQDEAFF TGTGCAGAAGTTCCCACCGGACAGGATGAAGCTTTCTTT
TRBJ1-2 TRBD1 . TRBV5-1 CASSPTGPSNYGYTF TGCGCCAGCAGCCCGACAGGGCCGTCTAACTATGGCTACACCTTC
TRBJ2-2 TRBD1 . TRBV29-1 CSARVGTANTGELFF TGCAGCGCCAGAGTAGGGACAGCGAACACCGGGGAGCTGTTTTTT
TRBJ2-7 . once TRBV5-6 CASSSLRGFENEQYF TGTGCCAGCAGCTCCTTAAGAGGGTTCGAGAACGAGCAGTACTTC
TRBJ1-3 . . TRBV2 CASSRVDTIYF TGTGCCAGCAGCAGAGTAGACACCATATATTTT
TRBJ1-5 . . TRBV28 CASSQPQAAQHF TGTGCCAGCAGTCAGCCCCAAGCTGCCCAGCATTTT
TRBJ2-4 . . TRBV6-2/TRBV6-3 CASSLPPSDIQYF TGTGCCAGCAGTTTACCGCCCAGCGACATTCAGTACTTC
TRBJ2-2 TRBD2 few TRBV24-1 CATRSGDRSGELFF TGTGCCACCAGAAGCGGGGATCGGTCCGGGGAGCTGTTTTTT
TRBJ1-1 . . TRBV30 CAWSMGGLGTEAFF TGTGCCTGGAGTATGGGGGGACTCGGCACTGAAGCTTTCTTT
TRBJ1-2 TRBD1 . TRBV27 CASSGRDRASGYTF TGTGCCAGCAGTGGCCGGGACAGGGCATCTGGCTACACCTTC
TRBJ1-4 . . TRBV9 CASSVGGMDEKLFF TGTGCCAGCAGCGTAGGGGGTATGGATGAAAAACTGTTTTTT